These 18 T cell receptor beta chains were sequenced from one sample in a study of CD8 T cells in ankylosing spondylitis (dated by TCRdb to the late 2010s). Receptor amplification or capture employed 5' RACE. Sequencing relied on an Illumina HiSeq 2500. The public reads were run again by TCRdb, first through fastp at Q25 and then through MiXCR, and only productive beta chains were kept. For every CDR3 protein sequence, its rows merge into one entry that carries the most common genes and DNA. The sample table shows 240,000 or so distinct CDR3 sequences, and 8% to 9.5% are seen once. 6.8% of the sample goes to the ten largest clones. Input material: blood, either unsorted or a sorted T cell fraction (not recorded which). These receptors all stem from a male donor with ankylosing spondylitis or in good health (not recorded which).

This clonotype was detected a few times. This chain connects TRBV18 to TRBJ2-1; TRBD2 agrees at 10 bases. This CDR3 spans 15 amino acids. CDR1 is KGHSH, CDR2 LQKENI, per germline. The V gene end was trimmed by 4 bases and the J gene end by 9 bases; junction bases not matched to a gene: 9. The CDR3 DNA is TGTGCCAGCTCACTGGGGCTAGCGGGAGATCGTGAGCAGTTCTTC. As protein: CASSLGLAGDREQFF.

Ten or more counts support this clonotype. The V gene is TRBV5-6, the J gene TRBJ2-1, with TRBD2 matching 11 bases. CDR1 is SGHDT, CDR2 YYEEEE, per germline. The V and J ends lost 0 bases and 8 bases, in that order; junction bases with no gene match: 4. The CDR3 has 15 residues. CDR3 DNA sequence: TGTGCCAGCAGCTTGGTTAGCGGGAGGGCCCATGAGCAGTTCTTC. It encodes CASSLVSGRAHEQFF.

This clonotype has a count of ten or more. The chain uses TRBV14 and TRBJ1-1; D gene unclear. The V gene lost 3 bases and the J gene lost 0 bases, with 11 bases spanning the gap. CDR3 length equals 15 residues. CDR1 is SGHDN, CDR2 FVKESK, per germline. CDR3 loop: CASSQLTRMNTEAFF. CDR3 DNA sequence: TGTGCCAGCAGCCAGTTGACACGGATGAACACTGAAGCTTTCTTT. Filled out from reference TRBV14 and TRBJ1-1, the complete variable domain reads EAGVTQFPSHSVIEKGQTVTLRCDPISGHDNLYWYRRVMGKEIKFLLHFVKESKQDESGMPNNRFLAERTGGTYSTLKVQPAELEDSGVYFCASSQLTRMNTEAFFGQGTRLTVV.

This clonotype was counted ten times or more. The chain links TRBV20-1 to TRBJ2-5; perhaps TRBD2 as D (7 bases). V dropped 2 bases and J dropped 5 bases, with 15 bases sitting between them. The V gene's germline CDR1 is DFQATT and CDR2 SNEGSKA (reference sequence). CDR3 length: 14 residues. The CDR3 sequence is CSARIGGGPETQYF. CDR3 DNA: TGCAGTGCTAGAATAGGGGGGGGCCCCGAGACCCAGTACTTC.

In this sample, this clonotype turned up a few times. This sequence joins TRBV7-2 and TRBJ2-3; TRBD1 matches 7 bases. Germline V gene sequence: CDR1 SGHTA, CDR2 FQGNSA. Trimming removed 5 bases from V and 6 bases from J; junction bases left unmatched: 8. The CDR3 consists of 14 residues. This CDR3 is CASSRQGRRDTQYF. The CDR3 bases are TGTGCCAGCAGCCGACAGGGAAGGAGGGATACGCAGTATTTT.

The chain has TRBV20-1 and TRBJ2-2, with a tentative D call TRBD1 (7 bases). The CDR3 totals 16 residues. Trimming took off 1 base at V and 3 bases at J, with 15 bases between the two ends. The germline CDR1 and CDR2 sequences are DFQATT and SNEGSKA (reference sequence). CDR3 region: CSARGGVRGYTGELFF. The DNA for the CDR3 is TGCAGTGCTAGAGGGGGGGTCAGGGGGTACACCGGGGAGCTGTTTTTT.

This clonotype was counted many times. The chain uses TRBV21-1 and TRBJ2-3; TRBD2 reflects the table's D call only, with no check against the DNA. TRBV21-1 is recorded as a pseudogene. There are 17 residues in the CDR3. The CDR3 region is CASSKSGLAGLVDTQYF. The CDR3, as DNA: TGTGCCAGCAGCAAATCGGGACTAGCGGGGCTCGTGGATACGCAGTATTTT.

V gene TRBV5-4 combines with J gene TRBJ1-4; D might be TRBD1 (5 bases). Deletions cut 1 base from V and 6 bases from J, with 28 bases between. The germline gives CDR1 SGHNT, CDR2 YYREEE (reference sequence). This CDR3 region has 20 residues. The CDR3 region is CASSLRFRQFPNYHDEKLFF. In DNA form, the CDR3 reads TGTGCCAGCAGCTTGCGGTTTCGACAGTTCCCCAACTATCATGATGAAAAACTGTTTTTT.

This clonotype was recorded many times. The chain is built from TRBV18 and TRBJ1-4; D remains unclear. Germline-derived CDR1 and CDR2 are KGHSH and LQKENI. This CDR3 is built from 12 residues. V dropped 3 bases and J dropped 8 bases, with 7 bases sitting between them. The CDR3 sequence: CASSPRREKLFF. The CDR3 DNA reads as TGTGCCAGCTCACCCCGGCGGGAAAAACTGTTTTTT.

This clonotype showed up many times. V usage is TRBV5-1 and J usage is TRBJ2-7; D may be TRBD1 or TRBD2 (5 bases each). V was pared by 2 bases and J by 6 bases, with 12 bases between. CDR1 and CDR2 (germline): SGHRS, YFSETQ. CDR3 size: 13 residues. The CDR3 bases are TGCGCCAGCAGCTTCCGGGACGTCTCCGAGCAGTACTTC. It is translated as CASSFRDVSEQYF.

This clonotype showed up just a few times. The chain couples TRBV12-3 or TRBV12-4 to TRBJ2-3; D tentatively fits TRBD1 or TRBD2 (5 bases each). Trimming left V 3 bases short and J 2 bases short, with 6 bases between. The CDR3 is 13 amino acids. Written as DNA, the CDR3 is TGTGCCAGCAGTTTTGGGACCACAGATACGCAGTATTTT. It is translated as CASSFGTTDTQYF.

The chain has TRBV12-3 or TRBV12-4 and TRBJ1-2; D gene ambiguous. The CDR3 spans 13 residues. Deletions cut 6 bases from V and 7 bases from J, with 15 bases between. The CDR3 protein is CASRLGGISGYTF. CDR3 DNA: TGTGCCAGCAGGCTGGGAGGGATTAGTGGCTACACCTTC.

This clonotype has ten or more counts. J is TRBJ2-2 and V is TRBV12-3 or TRBV12-4; no reliable D call. The length of the CDR3 is 12 residues. Trimming cost V 4 bases and J 4 bases, with 4 bases left between them. CDR3 loop: CASSSLTGELFF. CDR3 nucleotides: TGTGCCAGCAGTTCGCTCACCGGGGAGCTGTTTTTT.

At least ten counts were recorded for this clonotype. This chain connects TRBV7-9 to TRBJ2-3; possibly TRBD1 for D (5 bases). The CDR3 sequence is 13 residues long. V was cut by 5 bases and J by 4 bases, with 10 bases left in between. CDR1 SEHNR and CDR2 FQNEAQ come from the germline V gene (reference sequence). CDR3 protein: CASSPTGSDTQYF. CDR3 sequence (DNA): TGTGCCAGCAGCCCCACAGGTTCAGATACGCAGTATTTT.

This clonotype was recorded a few times. The chain joins TRBV30 to TRBJ2-6; D gene unclear. Trimming shortened V by 0 bases and J by 0 bases, and 9 bases separated the two germline ends. The CDR3 is made up of 16 amino acids. The germline V gene encodes CDR1 GTSNPN and CDR2 SVGIG (reference sequence). The CDR3 loop reads CAWSVTRISGANVLTF. The CDR3 region has the DNA TGTGCCTGGAGTGTTACAAGGATCTCTGGGGCCAACGTCCTGACTTTC.

This clonotype appeared many times. The chain couples TRBV7-2 to TRBJ2-7; D might be TRBD2 (6 bases). This CDR3 has 18 amino acids. CDR1 and CDR2 from the germline V gene are SGHTA and FQGNSA. V lost 0 bases and J lost 1, with 19 bases in between. CDR3 sequence (DNA): TGTGCCAGCAGCTTAGCGGGAGGTTACCCGACCGCTTCCTACGAGCAGTACTTC. Translation gives CASSLAGGYPTASYEQYF.

At least ten counts were recorded for this clonotype. The rearrangement joins TRBV7-9 to TRBJ2-1; 9 bases are a match to TRBD2. The V gene's germline CDR1 is SEHNR and CDR2 FQNEAQ (reference sequence). The CDR3 consists of 16 residues. Losses at the gene ends were 1 base for V and 4 bases for J; bases not matched to a gene: 5. CDR3 residues: CASSLVALAGYNEQFF. CDR3 sequence (DNA): TGTGCCAGCAGCTTAGTAGCACTAGCGGGTTACAATGAGCAGTTCTTC.

There are a few counts of this clonotype. J is TRBJ2-5 and V is TRBV7-3, with 9 bases that match TRBD1. CDR1 and CDR2 (germline): SGHTA, FQGTGA. Trimming removed 5 bases from V and 4 bases from J; junction bases left unmatched: 11. The CDR3 sequence is 16 residues long. The CDR3 region has the DNA TGTGCCAGCAGCGAAGGGACAGGGACTTTGGCAGAGACCCAGTACTTC. It encodes CASSEGTGTLAETQYF.